These 3 T cell receptor beta chains share one sample of origin, sequenced in a study of T-cell memory formation after mild COVID-19. A single record per CDR3 protein comes from TCRdb applying MiXCR to the 5' RACE reads. This sample has about 350,000 distinct CDR3 sequences; roughly an eighth occur once, and the top ten carry 22%. The specimen was PBMCs or a T cell subset sorted from them (not recorded which). These receptors came from a man between 18 and 35 years old who had mild COVID-19 (a few samples of this study predate the infection). Cell type and time point are not known.

In its sample, this clonotype was seen many times. The chain links TRBV29-1 to TRBJ2-1, with D perhaps TRBD2 (5 bases). CDR1 and CDR2 (germline): SQVTM, ANQGSEA. V was pared by 3 bases and J by 0 bases, with 6 bases between. There are 13 residues in the CDR3. CDR3 loop: CSVDGGSYNEQFF. CDR3 in DNA: TGCAGCGTTGACGGAGGCTCCTACAATGAGCAGTTCTTC.

The rearrangement links TRBV2 to TRBJ1-2; the D is unclear. Deletions cut 4 bases from V and 8 bases from J, with 8 bases between. Germline lookup yields CDR1 SNHLY and CDR2 FYNNEI. This CDR3 has 11 amino acids. The CDR3: CASSAAVGYTF. DNA of the CDR3: TGTGCCAGCAGTGCCGCGGTGGGCTACACCTTC.

The table lists this clonotype with a few counts. The V gene is TRBV7-2, the J gene TRBJ1-4, with D tentatively TRBD1 (6 bases). CDR1 and CDR2 from the germline V gene are SGHTA and FQGNSA. Trimming shortened V by 5 bases and J by 9 bases, and 13 bases separated the two germline ends. The CDR3 is made up of 13 amino acids. The DNA for the CDR3 is TGTGCCAGCAGCCCCAGTCAGGGGCAAAAACTGTTTTTT. Amino acids: CASSPSQGQKLFF.